The clone carrying this T cell receptor (beta chain) has at least ten counts. Antigen specificity is unknown. This sample is part of a study of T cell repertoires in cytomegalovirus infection. Study-wide context: Public TCR beta signatures marked donors with CMV infection and the matching HLA.

TCRdb passed the reads through MiXCR, listing each CDR3 protein once. This repertoire shows 300,000 or so distinct CDR3 sequences, approximately 8.9% found once; its top ten account for approximately 2.4%. General study results and limits: Dominating the ex vivo response were TCR beta clonotypes that were CMV-specific and HLA-C-restricted. Summed frequency of shared TCR beta families picked out CMV carriers who also had the relevant HLA.

The sample was PBMCs. The clonotype originates from a human donor in good health (CMV status not recorded). Some clones in this sample may be carry-over from other donors' samples.

The CDR3: CASSTAGLATDEQFF. The CDR3 coding sequence is TGCGCCAGCAGCACCGCGGGACTAGCGACCGATGAGCAGTTCTTC. The chain recombines TRBV4-1 with TRBJ2-1, with 10 nucleotides matching TRBD2. The CDR3 has 15 amino acids. Germline loops: CDR1 MGHRA, CDR2 YSYEKL. The V gene end was trimmed by 5 bases and the J gene end by 8 bases; junction bases not matched to a gene: 9.